Included here is one TCR beta chain sequence, with context. The data originate from a study of blood T cell repertoires in COVID-19. Study background: Material from acute and convalescent COVID-19 was sourced from the United States, Italy and Spain. T cells, B-cell-depleted T cells, or PBMCs provided the cDNA or gDNA that served as material.

Per the original methods: Researchers report that nucleated cell counts were estimated from reference gene primer amplification. Assay: immunoSEQ multiplex PCR; the TCRdb copy retains only in-frame clones and omits some. D and trimming were read from the DNA, whereas the V and J calls and clone size are those reported in that table. The sample has more than 200,000 clones; around 80% are singletons. The CDR3 totals 15 residues. Germline assignment: CDR1 KGHDR and CDR2 SFDVKD. V lost 2 bases to trimming and J lost 7 bases, with 14 bases between them. This sequence originates from a woman between 50 and 59 years old with acute or convalescent COVID-19. Sequences were obtained from peripheral blood. The rearrangement links TRBV24-1 to TRBJ2-1; D may be TRBD2 (6 bases). In DNA, the CDR3 is TGTGCCACCAGTGATTCGGGAGCTAGTAGGAATGAGCAGTTCTTC. As protein: CATSDSGASRNEQFF.